Listed here are 20 T cell receptor beta chains from one sample, sequenced in a study of graft-versus-host responses after intestinal transplantation (dated by TCRdb to the early 2020s). Library preparation used the immunoSEQ multiplex PCR assay. The source is immuneACCESS, and TCRdb retained only in-frame sequences with V and J called. Part of the clones is not carried over; for the studies checked, unresolved V genes explain less than half of this, and the remainder is unexplained. Across this sample there are about 19,000 clones, with around 79% seen only once. About 2.1% of the sample comes from the top ten. The material sequenced was PBMCs, taken 14 days after transplant. The receptor set was obtained from a human patient who received an intestinal transplant, so some T cells may come from the graft donor.

This clone is a singleton in its sample. V and J are TRBV7-9 and TRBJ2-6; perhaps TRBD2 as D (7 bases). Germline CDR1 and CDR2: SEHNR and FQNEAQ (reference sequence). V lost 4 bases, J lost 3 bases, and 16 bases lay in between. The CDR3 has 17 amino acids. The CDR3 DNA sequence: TGTGCCAGCAGCTCACAGGGAGGGATCCGTGGGGCCAACGTCCTGACTTTC. This encodes CASSSQGGIRGANVLTF.

This clone was observed a few times. This chain joins TRBV6-1 and TRBJ2-7; D possibly corresponds to TRBD1 (6 bases). The CDR3 length is 13 residues. V lost 5 bases and J lost 0, with 8 bases in between. Germline V CDR1 and CDR2: MNHNS, SASEGT. CDR3 sequence reads: CASSWDNSYEQYF. CDR3 sequence (DNA): TGTGCCAGCAGTTGGGACAACTCCTACGAGCAGTACTTC.

This rearrangement joins TRBV5-4 to TRBJ2-2; no definite D call. With 4 bases removed from V and 2 bases from J, the gap between germline ends came to 15 bases. This CDR3 contains 16 residues. Germline CDR1 SGHNT, CDR2 YYREEE (reference sequence). CDR3 nucleotides: TGTGCCAGCAGCCTCCCAGCCACCCCTAACACCGGGGAGCTGTTTTTT. It translates to CASSLPATPNTGELFF. Filled out from reference TRBV5-4 and TRBJ2-2, the complete variable domain reads ETGVTQSPTHLIKTRGQQVTLRCSSQSGHNTVSWYQQALGQGPQFIFQYYREEENGRGNFPPRFSGLQFPNYSSELNVNALELDDSALYLCASSLPATPNTGELFFGEGSRLTVL.

The V gene is TRBV18, the J gene TRBJ2-7; perhaps TRBD1 as D (6 bases). The CDR3 contains 15 residues. V lost 3 bases and J 1 base, leaving 13 bases between the germline ends. Germline V lookup: CDR1 KGHSH, CDR2 LQKENI. The CDR3 here is CASSPYRAQSYEQYF. CDR3 nucleotides: TGTGCCAGCTCACCTTACAGGGCGCAATCCTACGAGCAGTACTTC. Combining the CDR3 with reference TRBV18 and TRBJ2-7 gives the whole variable domain NAGVMQNPRHLVRRRGQEARLRCSPMKGHSHVYWYRQLPEEGLKFMVYLQKENIIDESGMPKERFSAEFPKEGPSILRIQQVVRGDSAAYFCASSPYRAQSYEQYFGPGTRLTVT.

The chain combines TRBV7-9 with TRBJ1-2; D ambiguous. Trimming stripped 2 bases from V and 4 bases from J, with 11 bases between. Germline assignment: CDR1 SEHNR and CDR2 FQNEAQ (reference sequence). The CDR3 length is 14 residues. CDR3 nucleotides: TGTGCCAGCAGCTTATTCCAGGATTCCTATGGCTACACCTTC. It yields the protein CASSLFQDSYGYTF.

The CDR3 spells CASSEVTDSTDTQYF. The CDR3 DNA follows: TGTGCCAGCAGTGAAGTAACGGATAGCACAGATACGCAGTATTTT. The chain combines TRBV2 with TRBJ2-3; no definite D call. V lost 1 base to trimming and J lost 0 bases, with 8 bases between them. In germline, CDR1 is SNHLY, CDR2 FYNNEI. The CDR3 consists of 15 residues.

The chain couples TRBV6-5 to TRBJ2-5; 10 nucleotides agree with TRBD2. The better agreement between TRBJ2-7 and the DNA end casts doubt on the J call. In germline, CDR1 is MNHEY, CDR2 SVGAGI. This CDR3 spans 13 amino acids. The DNA of the CDR3 is TGTGCCAGCAGTCAAGCGGGAGGGTACGAGCAGTACTTC. Amino acid sequence: CASSQAGGYEQYF.

In this sample, this clone turned up once. This rearrangement joins TRBV29-1 to TRBJ2-5, with 13 bases lining up with TRBD2. The DNA end lines up better with TRBJ2-7; the J call may be wrong. The CDR3 runs to 15 residues. CDR1 and CDR2 from the germline V gene are SQVTM and ANQGSEA. The CDR3 sequence: CSVEVGLAGVNEQYF. The CDR3 bases are TGCAGCGTTGAAGTCGGACTAGCGGGAGTAAACGAGCAGTACTTC.

This clone appeared a single time. Written as DNA, the CDR3 is TGCGCCAGTAAAGACAGGGCGGCAGGGGACGGCTACACCTTC. Encoded protein: CASKDRAAGDGYTF. The chain joins TRBV5-1 to TRBJ1-2, with 7 bases fitting TRBD1. Unmatched junction bases numbered 15, after V lost 8 bases and J lost 8 bases. CDR1 and CDR2 from the germline V gene are SGHRS and YFSETQ. The CDR3 is 14 amino acids. The variable domain in full, completed from reference TRBV5-1 and TRBJ1-2, reads KAGVTQTPRYLIKTRGQQVTLSCSPISGHRSVSWYQQTPGQGLQFLFEYFSETQRNKGNFPGRFSGRQFSNSRSEMNVSTLELGDSALYLCASKDRAAGDGYTFGSGTRLTVV.

The chain is built from TRBV2 and TRBJ1-5; the D is unclear. This CDR3 has 15 residues. CDR1 is SNHLY and CDR2 is FYNNEI in the germline V gene. Trimming removed 2 bases at V and 3 bases at J, with 11 bases between. The CDR3 DNA is TGTGCCAGCAGTGAAAAGGAGGGCCCCAATCAGCCCCAGCATTTT. Protein product: CASSEKEGPNQPQHF.

V is TRBV6-6 and J is TRBJ1-2; D not resolved. The CDR3 sequence is 14 residues long. V was cut by 0 bases and J by 1 base, with 6 bases left in between. Per germline, CDR1 MNHNY and CDR2 SVGAGI (reference sequence). CDR3 residues: CASSYSSNNYGYTF. The CDR3 coding sequence is TGTGCCAGCAGTTACTCGAGCAATAACTATGGCTACACCTTC.

The chain links TRBV29-1 to TRBJ1-2, with D unresolved. Germline values: CDR1 SQVTM, CDR2 ANQGSEA. The CDR3 consists of 13 residues. Trimming shortened V by 7 bases and J by 4 bases, and 16 bases separated the two germline ends. CDR3 DNA: TGCAGCGCCCAGTCGTCCAGTAGCTATGGCTACACCTTC. Translation: CSAQSSSSYGYTF.

This clone is a singleton in its sample. The rearrangement joins TRBV11-3 to TRBJ2-5; D unclear. This CDR3 comprises 14 residues. V lost 6 bases and J 4 bases, leaving 15 bases between the germline ends. The germline V gene has CDR1 SGHNT and CDR2 YENEEA. As DNA, the CDR3 is TGTGCCAGCAGACATATCCCTTGGGGAGAGACCCAGTACTTC. Protein sequence: CASRHIPWGETQYF.

J is TRBJ1-5 and V is TRBV21-1. TRBV21-1 is recorded as a pseudogene. The CDR3 contains 17 residues. CDR3 sequence (DNA): TGTGCCAGCAGCGGACCGGGGGGGATAAGCGGCAATCAGCCCCAGCATTTT. Its translation is CASSGPGGISGNQPQHF.

This chain uses TRBV29-1 with TRBJ2-2; 9 positions match TRBD1. CDR3 length: 16 amino acids. Germline V gives CDR1 SQVTM, CDR2 ANQGSEA. V trimming: 1 base; J trimming: 7 bases; junction bases outside the gene matches: 10. The chain's CDR3 is CSVEVPVGQGHGELFF. The CDR3 coding sequence is TGCAGCGTTGAAGTCCCCGTCGGACAGGGGCACGGGGAGCTGTTTTTT.

This clone was seen more than once but under ten times. This CDR3 is CASSSTGPQETQYF. The CDR3 DNA reads as TGTGCCAGCAGCTCCACGGGACCCCAAGAGACCCAGTACTTC. The rearrangement links TRBV7-6 to TRBJ2-5; D might be TRBD1 or TRBD2, each matching 5 bases. The CDR3 runs to 14 residues. V gave up 4 bases and J gave up 1 base, with 10 bases separating them. The V gene's germline CDR1 is SGHVS and CDR2 FNYEAQ.

This chain connects TRBV4-1 to TRBJ2-7, with D hard to call. The CDR3 runs to 15 residues. V was clipped by 1 base and J by 3 bases, with 13 bases between them. The germline V gene encodes CDR1 MGHRA and CDR2 YSYEKL. In DNA form, the CDR3 reads TGCGCCAGCAGCCAAGGGTTGATTGGGTTCTACGAGCAGTACTTC. Translation: CASSQGLIGFYEQYF.

This clone was found a few times. J is TRBJ2-1 and V is TRBV9; D perhaps matches TRBD2 (6 bases). The CDR3 covers 14 residues. Germline V gives CDR1 SGDLS, CDR2 YYNGEE. V lost 0 bases and J 2 bases, leaving 6 bases between the germline ends. The CDR3 DNA reads TGTGCCAGCAGCGTAGCGGGGGCCTACAATGAGCAGTTCTTC. Residues: CASSVAGAYNEQFF.

The chain couples TRBV4-1 to TRBJ2-5; 7 positions agree with TRBD2. The trim removed 0 bases at V and 3 bases at J, leaving 19 bases unmatched. Germline V gene data show CDR1 as MGHRA and CDR2 as YSYEKL. The CDR3 has 20 amino acids. The CDR3 DNA reads TGCGCCAGCAGCCAAGACTGCCCGGGGGGTCTCTACTTAACCAAAGAGACCCAGTACTTC. Translated, it gives CASSQDCPGGLYLTKETQYF.

This CDR3 reads CASSLGTYLTEAFF. DNA of the CDR3: TGTGCCAGCAGTCTCGGGACATACTTGACTGAAGCTTTCTTT. V and J are TRBV28 and TRBJ1-1; TRBD1 might be the D (6 bases). V lost 5 bases to trimming and J lost 5 bases, with 15 bases between them. The CDR3 has 14 residues. The germline V gene encodes CDR1 MDHEN and CDR2 SYDVKM.